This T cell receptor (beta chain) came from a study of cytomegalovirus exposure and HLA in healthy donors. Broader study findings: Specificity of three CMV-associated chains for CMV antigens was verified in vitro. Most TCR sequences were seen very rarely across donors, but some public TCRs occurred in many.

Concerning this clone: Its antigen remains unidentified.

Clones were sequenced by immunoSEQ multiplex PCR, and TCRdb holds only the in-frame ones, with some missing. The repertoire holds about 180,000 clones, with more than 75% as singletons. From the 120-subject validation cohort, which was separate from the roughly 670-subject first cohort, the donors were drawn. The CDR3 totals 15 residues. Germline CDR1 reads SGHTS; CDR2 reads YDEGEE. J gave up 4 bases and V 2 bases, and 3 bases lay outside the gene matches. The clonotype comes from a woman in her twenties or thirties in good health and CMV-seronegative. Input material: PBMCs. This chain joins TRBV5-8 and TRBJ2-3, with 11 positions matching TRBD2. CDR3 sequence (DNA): TGTGCCAGCAGCTTAGGGACTAGCGGTGCAGATACGCAGTATTTT. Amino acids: CASSLGTSGADTQYF. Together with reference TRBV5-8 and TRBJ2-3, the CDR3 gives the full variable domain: EAGVTQSPTHLIKTRGQQATLRCSPISGHTSVYWYQQALGLGLQFLLWYDEGEERNRGNFPPRFSGRQFPNYSSELNVNALELEDSALYLCASSLGTSGADTQYFGPGTRLTVL.